This T cell receptor (beta chain) emerged from a study of T cell changes during pregnancy in multiple sclerosis. Here immunoSEQ multiplex PCR was the method, and the copy in TCRdb shows in-frame clones only, minus some. The table records fewer than 100,000 clones, 85% to 95% of them present only once. Germline CDR1 is SEHNR and CDR2 is FQNEAQ (reference sequence). Deletions cut 9 bases from V and 2 bases from J, with 18 bases between. This CDR3 spans 15 amino acids. The chain carries TRBV7-9 and TRBJ2-3, with D tentatively TRBD1 (6 bases). Material: peripheral blood, obtained after pregnancy. The sequence was obtained from a female donor in good health, enrolled as a control in a pregnancy study. The CDR3: CASNTGTSLTDTQYF. CDR3 DNA sequence: TGTGCCAGTAATACAGGGACCTCACTCACAGATACGCAGTATTTT.